The 13 T cell receptor beta chains presented below share a single source sample, sequenced in a study of cytomegalovirus exposure and HLA in healthy donors. TCRdb's copy holds only in-frame clones and misses some; the assay was immunoSEQ multiplex PCR. Among approximately 150,000 clones, 80% to 90% were seen once, and the ten largest hold 1.4%. The sequenced material came from PBMCs. The source is a young woman in good health and CMV-seronegative.

The rearrangement joins TRBV7-2 to TRBJ2-1, with 8 bases that match TRBD1. The CDR3 loop spans 14 amino acids. V lost 2 bases to trimming and J lost 6 bases; unmatched junction nucleotides: 3. Germline CDR1 reads SGHTA; CDR2 reads FQGNSA. CDR3 nucleotide sequence: TGTGCCAGCAGCTTAATGACAGGGGCCAATGAGCAGTTCTTC. This codes for CASSLMTGANEQFF.

This CDR3 reads CASRSLEWDSLRYEQYF. CDR3 DNA sequence: TGTGCCAGCCGTAGCCTCGAGTGGGACTCTCTTCGCTACGAGCAGTACTTC. This rearrangement joins TRBV2 to TRBJ2-7; the D gene is possibly TRBD2 (6 bases). V lost 8 bases and J lost 3, with 26 bases in between. This CDR3 is built from 17 residues. Germline loops: CDR1 SNHLY, CDR2 FYNNEI.

The chain employs TRBV5-5 and TRBJ2-5, with unresolved D. V lost 0 bases to trimming and J lost 5 bases, with 14 bases between them. Germline-derived CDR1 and CDR2 are SGHKS and YYEKEE (reference sequence). The CDR3 contains 15 residues. The CDR3: CASSLAPTLVETQYF. Written as DNA, the CDR3 is TGTGCCAGCAGCTTGGCACCCACCCTAGTGGAGACCCAGTACTTC. Based on the CDR3 plus reference TRBV5-5 and TRBJ2-5, the full variable domain is DAGVTQSPTHLIKTRGQQVTLRCSPISGHKSVSWYQQVLGQGPQFIFQYYEKEERGRGNFPDRFSARQFPNYSSELNVNALLLGDSALYLCASSLAPTLVETQYFGPGTRLLVL.

The rearrangement joins TRBV7-8 to TRBJ2-7; a weak D match, TRBD2 (6 bases). The V gene lost 0 bases and the J gene lost 2 bases, with 14 bases spanning the gap. This CDR3 has 16 amino acids. Germline values: CDR1 SGHVS, CDR2 FQNEAQ. CDR3 in amino acids: CASSLAGTDGTYEQYF. The CDR3 region has the DNA TGTGCCAGCAGCTTAGCGGGGACTGACGGCACCTACGAGCAGTACTTC.

The genes are TRBV6-1 and TRBJ2-6, with D uncertain. The CDR3 has 15 amino acids. Germline V gene lookup returns CDR1 MNHNS and CDR2 SASEGT. Trimming pared 2 bases from V and 3 bases from J, leaving 8 bases between. The CDR3 region has the DNA TGTGCCAGCAGTGAACCCCCCGGTGGGGCCAACGTCCTGACTTTC. This gives the protein CASSEPPGGANVLTF.

CDR3 bases: TGTGCCAGCAGCATTTACAGGGTTGGTCCCTATAATTCACCCCTCCACTTT. As protein: CASSIYRVGPYNSPLHF. The chain has TRBV5-6 and TRBJ1-6; perhaps TRBD1 as D (6 bases). The ends were cut back, 4 bases at V and 2 bases at J, with 16 bases in the middle. Germline-derived CDR1 and CDR2 are SGHDT and YYEEEE. The CDR3 has 17 residues.

This clone showed up just once. This chain joins TRBV6-1 and TRBJ2-1; D remains unclear. CDR1 and CDR2 (germline): MNHNS, SASEGT. The CDR3 runs to 11 residues. Between the trimmed V and J ends, which lost 11 bases and 11 bases, there was a span of 16 bases. CDR3 loop: CAVMAGPKQFF. CDR3 coding DNA: TGTGCCGTGATGGCAGGCCCGAAGCAGTTCTTC.

The V and J genes are TRBV29-1 and TRBJ2-7; maybe TRBD1 (6 bases). V was trimmed by 8 bases and J by 3 bases, leaving 11 bases between them. The CDR3 runs to 11 residues. Germline V CDR1 and CDR2: SQVTM, ANQGSEA. The CDR3 sequence is CSHRVGYEQYF. DNA of the CDR3: TGCAGCCACAGGGTCGGCTACGAGCAGTACTTC.

The chain has TRBV12-5 and TRBJ1-1; 7 bases line up with TRBD1. The CDR3 extends over 14 amino acids. CDR1 is LGHNT, CDR2 FRNRAP, per germline. With 5 bases clipped from V and 1 base from J, the junction kept 4 bases outside the gene matches. CDR3: CASGNGQANTEAFF. CDR3 nucleotide sequence: TGTGCTAGTGGTAACGGACAGGCGAACACTGAAGCTTTCTTT. Based on the CDR3 plus reference TRBV12-5 and TRBJ1-1, the full variable domain is DARVTQTPRHKVTEMGQEVTMRCQPILGHNTVFWYRQTMMQGLELLAYFRNRAPLDDSGMPKDRFSAEMPDATLATLKIQPSEPRDSAVYFCASGNGQANTEAFFGQGTRLTVV.

V gene TRBV2 combines with J gene TRBJ1-5; 7 bases map to TRBD1. Trimming took 6 bases from V and 3 from J; bases not matched to a gene: 8. Germline V lookup: CDR1 SNHLY, CDR2 FYNNEI. CDR3 length equals 15 residues. CDR3 nucleotides: TGTGCCAGCAGCGCGGGACAGATCACCAATCAGCCCCAGCATTTT. Its protein product is CASSAGQITNQPQHF.

This clone was seen once. The V call is TRBV27, the J call TRBJ2-5; 10 nucleotides agree with TRBD1. The V and J ends lost 10 bases and 9 bases, in that order; junction bases with no gene match: 8. The CDR3 is 12 residues long. Germline V gives CDR1 MNHEY, CDR2 SMNVEV (reference sequence). Here the CDR3 DNA reads TGTGCCACCTCCCGGGACAGGGGTGCCCAGTACTTC. Protein product: CATSRDRGAQYF.

The rearrangement links TRBV5-4 to TRBJ2-1; 8 bases fit TRBD2. Germline V gene lookup returns CDR1 SGHNT and CDR2 YYREEE (reference sequence). The J segment lost 4 bases and the V segment lost 6 bases, leaving 9 bases of the junction unmatched. This CDR3 region has 15 residues. CDR3 in amino acids: CASTSSGNPYNEQFF. CDR3 bases: TGTGCCAGCACCAGTAGCGGGAACCCATACAATGAGCAGTTCTTC.

CDR3 residues: CASTKQGLNTEAFF. The CDR3 region has the DNA TGTGCCAGCACCAAACAGGGATTGAACACTGAAGCTTTCTTT. The chain carries TRBV27 and TRBJ1-1, with D perhaps matching TRBD1 (6 bases). Germline-derived CDR1 and CDR2 are MNHEY and SMNVEV (reference sequence). Trimming took 7 bases from V and 0 from J, leaving 12 bases between them. This CDR3 region has 14 residues.